This T cell receptor (beta chain) was identified in a study of early T cells in non-severe SARS-CoV-2 infection. Study at large: Bulk RNA from unsorted whole blood was sequenced; chains were unpaired. Study-wide results and limits: CD4 and private specificities were missed by VDJdb matching, which favored anti-spike CD8 responses.

Attached unique molecular identifiers marked individual cDNA molecules. TCRdb passed the 5' RACE reads through MiXCR, listing each CDR3 protein once. Here the sample spans around 50,000 distinct CDR3 sequences, roughly an eighth being singletons. This clonotype was counted only a few times. The antigen remains unidentified. The sample was whole blood. The sequence came from an adult who was a healthcare worker with PCR-confirmed SARS-CoV-2 infection or an uninfected control (not recorded which).

In nucleotides, the CDR3 is TGTGCCAGCAGCTTAGTAGCGACACTCACCTACGAGCAGTACTTC. This translates into CASSLVATLTYEQYF. V and J are TRBV7-2 and TRBJ2-7; tentatively, D is TRBD2 (5 bases). There are 15 residues in the CDR3. From germline, CDR1 is SGHTA and CDR2 FQGNSA. Trimming took 1 base from V and 2 from J, leaving 12 bases between them.